A single sample gave rise to the 21 T cell receptor beta chains below, sequenced in a study of cytomegalovirus exposure and HLA in healthy donors. Measured with immunoSEQ multiplex PCR; TCRdb has only the in-frame clones, and not every one. The sample contains 100,000 to 130,000 clones, 70% to 85% of which appear only once. Material: PBMCs. The receptors shown here come from a woman between 18 and 29 years old in good health and CMV-seronegative.

CDR3 DNA sequence: TGTGCCAGCAGTTACATTATCGGGGGGCGCGCCACTGAAGCTTTCTTT. Its protein is CASSYIIGGRATEAFF. The gene calls are TRBV6-5 and TRBJ1-1, with TRBD1 as a possible D gene (6 bases). Germline-derived CDR1 and CDR2 are MNHEY and SVGAGI. Trimming removed 2 bases from V and 4 bases from J, with 17 bases in between. This CDR3 has 16 amino acids.

V is TRBV4-2 and J is TRBJ2-1, with TRBD2 matching 8 bases. Trimming at V came to 2 bases and at J to 10 bases, leaving 13 bases not matched to a gene. From germline, CDR1 is LGHNA and CDR2 YNFKEQ. This CDR3 region has 16 residues. As DNA, the CDR3 is TGTGCCAGCAGCCAATTAGGTCTAGCGGGTTTCACCGAGCAGTTCTTC. Protein: CASSQLGLAGFTEQFF.

The chain joins TRBV5-1 to TRBJ2-2; TRBD1 agrees at 8 bases. Germline assignment: CDR1 SGHRS and CDR2 YFSETQ. The CDR3 spans 14 residues. J gave up 5 bases and V 4 bases, and 4 bases lay outside the gene matches. Here the CDR3 DNA reads TGCGCCAGCAGCCCGGACAGGGTAACCGGGGAGCTGTTTTTT. Amino acids: CASSPDRVTGELFF.

The chain carries TRBV7-9 and TRBJ1-2; unclear D gene. The germline gives CDR1 SEHNR, CDR2 FQNEAQ (reference sequence). The V and J ends lost 7 bases and 4 bases respectively, with 10 bases between them. This CDR3 contains 12 residues. The CDR3 loop is CASNSGGYGYTF. The CDR3 DNA reads TGTGCCAGCAATTCCGGTGGCTATGGCTACACCTTC.

This clone has just one count. The V call is TRBV27, the J call TRBJ1-2, with 9 bases aligning to TRBD1. Germline-derived CDR1 and CDR2 are MNHEY and SMNVEV (reference sequence). The V segment lost 2 bases and the J segment 1 base; nucleotides outside the gene matches: 2. The CDR3 loop spans 15 amino acids. For the CDR3, the DNA is TGTGCCAGCAGTTTAGGGACAGGGAATAACTATGGCTACACCTTC. Residues: CASSLGTGNNYGYTF.

The chain couples TRBV5-8 to TRBJ2-7; 10 nucleotides line up with TRBD2. J was trimmed by 5 bases and V by 1 base; bases with no gene match: 6. Germline-derived CDR1 and CDR2 are SGHTS and YDEGEE. The CDR3 is made up of 15 amino acids. CDR3 sequence (DNA): TGTGCCAGCAGCTTGTCTAGCGGGGGAGTCAACGAGCAGTACTTC. Translation: CASSLSSGGVNEQYF.

The chain recombines TRBV6-5 with TRBJ2-7; tentative D call: TRBD2 (5 bases). The CDR3 is made up of 13 amino acids. Trimming removed 5 bases at V and 4 bases at J, with 12 bases between. The germline V gene has CDR1 MNHEY and CDR2 SVGAGI. CDR3 loop: CASSEGVPYEQYF. DNA for the CDR3: TGTGCCAGCAGTGAGGGAGTTCCATACGAGCAGTACTTC.

The V and J genes are TRBV9 and TRBJ2-3; TRBD2 matches 7 bases. V dropped 4 bases and J dropped 4; count of bases not matched to a gene: 6. This CDR3 comprises 14 residues. Germline V gives CDR1 SGDLS, CDR2 YYNGEE. The CDR3 DNA follows: TGTGCCAGCAGCCCCAGAGCGGGGTCAGATACGCAGTATTTT. This encodes CASSPRAGSDTQYF.

The chain combines TRBV10-3 with TRBJ2-1; 7 bases fit TRBD1. The CDR3 runs 17 residues. V dropped 0 bases and J dropped 7; count of bases not matched to a gene: 12. CDR1 ENHRY and CDR2 SYGVKD come from the germline V gene. CDR3 sequence reads: CAISESTLDRLTNEQFF. As DNA, the CDR3 is TGTGCCATCAGTGAGTCGACCTTGGACAGGCTGACGAATGAGCAGTTCTTC.

The rearrangement links TRBV18 to TRBJ1-2; 7 bases match TRBD1. The length of the CDR3 is 13 residues. V dropped 3 bases and J dropped 5; count of bases not matched to a gene: 3. The germline V gene has CDR1 KGHSH and CDR2 LQKENI. The CDR3 coding sequence is TGTGCCAGCTCACCCGACAGGGAGTATGGCTACACCTTC. The encoded protein is CASSPDREYGYTF.

The V and J genes are TRBV19 and TRBJ1-5; D is uncertain. V lost 2 bases and J lost 0, with 17 bases in between. Germline CDR1 is LNHDA and CDR2 is SQIVND (reference sequence). This CDR3 has 18 residues. The CDR3 region is CASSIKLISPYSNQPQHF. In DNA form, the CDR3 reads TGTGCCAGTAGTATAAAACTAATTTCTCCTTATAGCAATCAGCCCCAGCATTTT.

In this sample, this clone turned up once. The rearrangement uses TRBV9 and TRBJ1-1; possibly TRBD1 for D (6 bases). Trimming shortened V by 1 base and J by 5 bases, and 15 bases separated the two germline ends. The CDR3 totals 15 residues. Germline V lookup: CDR1 SGDLS, CDR2 YYNGEE. The CDR3, as DNA: TGTGCCAGCAGCGTACAGGGTCGGGGACAAACTGAAGCTTTCTTT. This encodes CASSVQGRGQTEAFF.

This sequence joins TRBV25-1 and TRBJ2-1, with D possibly matching TRBD1 (6 bases). The V and J ends lost 4 bases and 0 bases respectively, with 10 bases between them. The germline gives CDR1 MGHDK, CDR2 SYGVNS. The CDR3 covers 15 residues. DNA of the CDR3: TGTGCCAGCAGTGGGGACATGAGCTCCTACAATGAGCAGTTCTTC. As protein: CASSGDMSSYNEQFF.

V gene TRBV5-1 combines with J gene TRBJ2-7; D is perhaps TRBD1 (6 bases). Germline V gene lookup returns CDR1 SGHRS and CDR2 YFSETQ. The CDR3 is 15 residues long. V lost 5 bases, J lost 6 bases, and 21 bases lay in between. The CDR3 reads CASREYTGKVGEQYF. The DNA for the CDR3 is TGCGCCAGCAGGGAATACACAGGGAAGGTGGGCGAGCAGTACTTC.

The genes are TRBV5-4 and TRBJ2-2; tentative D call: TRBD1 (5 bases). CDR1 and CDR2 from the germline V gene are SGHNT and YYREEE (reference sequence). This CDR3 has 14 amino acids. The V gene lost 2 bases and the J gene lost 4 bases, with 9 bases spanning the gap. The CDR3 here is CASSFDRLTGELFF. The CDR3 DNA reads as TGTGCCAGCAGCTTCGACAGACTCACCGGGGAGCTGTTTTTT. Looking up the rest from reference TRBV5-4 and TRBJ2-2 gives the full variable domain: ETGVTQSPTHLIKTRGQQVTLRCSSQSGHNTVSWYQQALGQGPQFIFQYYREEENGRGNFPPRFSGLQFPNYSSELNVNALELDDSALYLCASSFDRLTGELFFGEGSRLTVL.

In this sample, this clone turned up many times. The rearrangement uses TRBV28 and TRBJ2-3; D remains unclear. The CDR3 extends over 11 amino acids. V shed 5 bases and J shed 7 bases, with 7 bases lying between them. The germline CDR1 and CDR2 sequences are MDHEN and SYDVKM. In DNA form, the CDR3 reads TGTGCCAGCAGTACTGGTTATACGCAGTATTTT. Protein sequence: CASSTGYTQYF.

This chain's CDR3 is CASRPTSTGTYEQYF. As DNA, the CDR3 is TGTGCCAGTAGGCCCACCTCGACAGGGACCTACGAGCAGTACTTC. This sequence joins TRBV19 and TRBJ2-7; TRBD1 aligns across 7 bases. V lost 6 bases, J lost 2 bases, and 10 bases stayed unmatched. CDR1 is LNHDA, CDR2 SQIVND, per germline (reference sequence). The CDR3 has 15 amino acids.

The chain has TRBV28 and TRBJ1-1; 10 nucleotides align to TRBD1. CDR1 is MDHEN, CDR2 SYDVKM, per germline. V trimming: 2 bases; J trimming: 8 bases; junction bases outside the gene matches: 20. The CDR3 spans 19 residues. The CDR3 here is CASSLPASGTGEGVREAFF. The DNA for the CDR3 is TGTGCCAGCAGTTTACCCGCAAGCGGGACAGGGGAAGGAGTAAGAGAAGCTTTCTTT.

The genes are TRBV29-1 and TRBJ1-1; tentative D call: TRBD1 (6 bases). CDR3 length: 13 residues. CDR1 and CDR2 from the germline V gene are SQVTM and ANQGSEA. The ends were cut back, 6 bases at V and 5 bases at J, with 16 bases in the middle. The CDR3 DNA reads as TGCAGCGTCACCAGGACAGCTGATACTGAAGCTTTCTTT. Protein sequence: CSVTRTADTEAFF.

The CDR3 DNA sequence: TGTGCCAGCAGTTCAAAGCGGGGGGGGACCAATGAGCAGTTCTTC. Amino acid sequence: CASSSKRGGTNEQFF. The V gene is TRBV27, the J gene TRBJ2-1, with 10 bases aligning to TRBD2. The junction had 6 bases not matched to a gene; V was cut back by 4 bases and J by 6 bases. Per the germline V gene, CDR1 is MNHEY and CDR2 is SMNVEV (reference sequence). CDR3 length: 15 amino acids.

The V call is TRBV10-3, the J call TRBJ2-6; TRBD1 might be the D (6 bases). The germline CDR1 and CDR2 sequences are ENHRY and SYGVKD. Trimming left V 6 bases short and J 4 bases short, with 13 bases between. The CDR3 is 15 amino acids. CDR3 sequence: CAISFPGAGANVLTF. In DNA, the CDR3 is TGTGCCATCAGCTTTCCAGGGGCCGGGGCCAACGTCCTGACTTTC.